This T cell receptor (beta chain) stems from a study of early T cells in non-severe SARS-CoV-2 infection. Study as a whole: The sequenced material was bulk RNA from unsorted whole blood, and its chains were unpaired. The study's findings and limits: Matching results from VDJdb favored anti-spike CD8 responses, leaving private and CD4 specificities undetected.

The library protocol tagged individual cDNA molecules with unique molecular identifiers. TCRdb fed the 5' RACE reads into MiXCR, producing one record per CDR3 protein. The sample has approximately 120,000 distinct CDR3 sequences; about 16% are singletons. As for this clonotype: Its antigen is not identified.

The TCR was taken from an adult who was a healthcare worker with PCR-confirmed SARS-CoV-2 infection or an uninfected control (not recorded which). Sequencing was carried out using whole blood.

CDR3 sequence (DNA): TGCAGTGCCCTACGGGGACTAGCGGGCAATGAGCAGTTCTTC. Translated, it gives CSALRGLAGNEQFF. The V and J genes are TRBV20-1 and TRBJ2-1; TRBD2 aligns across 12 bases. V was clipped by 6 bases and J by 6 bases; unmatched bases: 6. CDR3 length: 14 residues. Germline V gives CDR1 DFQATT, CDR2 SNEGSKA (reference sequence).